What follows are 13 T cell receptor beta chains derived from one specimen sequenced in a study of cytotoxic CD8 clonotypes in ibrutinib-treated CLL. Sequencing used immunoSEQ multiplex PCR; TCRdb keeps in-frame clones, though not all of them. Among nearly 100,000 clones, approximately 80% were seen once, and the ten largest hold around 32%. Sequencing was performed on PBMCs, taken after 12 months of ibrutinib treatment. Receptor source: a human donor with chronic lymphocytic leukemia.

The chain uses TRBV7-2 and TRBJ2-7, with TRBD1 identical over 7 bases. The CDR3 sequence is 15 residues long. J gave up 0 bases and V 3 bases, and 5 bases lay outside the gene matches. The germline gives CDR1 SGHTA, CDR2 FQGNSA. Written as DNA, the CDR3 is TGTGCCAGCAGCTTCACGACAGGGAGCTCCTACGAGCAGTACTTC. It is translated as CASSFTTGSSYEQYF.

In nucleotides, the CDR3 is TGTGCCAGCCTTTCCCAAGACAGGGGAGGAACTGAAGCTTTCTTT. As protein: CASLSQDRGGTEAFF. This chain joins TRBV6-1 and TRBJ1-1, with 8 bases aligning to TRBD1. Germline lookup yields CDR1 MNHNS and CDR2 SASEGT. There are 15 residues in the CDR3. The ends lost 8 bases at V and 5 bases at J; junction bases unmatched: 13.

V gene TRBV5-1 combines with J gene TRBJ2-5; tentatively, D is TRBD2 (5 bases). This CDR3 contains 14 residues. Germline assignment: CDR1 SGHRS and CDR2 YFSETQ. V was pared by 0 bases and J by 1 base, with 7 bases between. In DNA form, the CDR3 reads TGCGCCAGCAGCTTGGGAGGGCCCCAAGAGACCCAGTACTTC. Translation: CASSLGGPQETQYF. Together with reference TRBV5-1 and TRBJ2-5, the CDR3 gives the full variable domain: KAGVTQTPRYLIKTRGQQVTLSCSPISGHRSVSWYQQTPGQGLQFLFEYFSETQRNKGNFPGRFSGRQFSNSRSEMNVSTLELGDSALYLCASSLGGPQETQYFGPGTRLLVL.

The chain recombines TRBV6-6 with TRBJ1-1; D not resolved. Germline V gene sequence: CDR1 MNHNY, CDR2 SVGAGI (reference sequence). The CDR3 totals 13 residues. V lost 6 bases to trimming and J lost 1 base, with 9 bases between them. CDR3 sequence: CASRRSQNTEAFF. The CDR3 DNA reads TGTGCCAGCAGGAGATCTCAGAACACTGAAGCTTTCTTT.

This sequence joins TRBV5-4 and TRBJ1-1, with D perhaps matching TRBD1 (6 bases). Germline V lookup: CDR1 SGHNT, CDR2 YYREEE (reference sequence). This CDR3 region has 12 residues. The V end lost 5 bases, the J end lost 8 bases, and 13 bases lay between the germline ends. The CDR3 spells CASSGGQKEAFF. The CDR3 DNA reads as TGTGCCAGCAGTGGCGGACAGAAAGAAGCTTTCTTT.

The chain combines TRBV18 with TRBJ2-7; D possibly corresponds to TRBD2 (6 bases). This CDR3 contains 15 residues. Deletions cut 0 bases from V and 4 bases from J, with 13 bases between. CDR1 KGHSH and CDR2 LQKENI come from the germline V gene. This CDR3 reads CASSPPSLGGYEQYF. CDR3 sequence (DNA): TGTGCCAGCTCACCACCGAGTCTCGGGGGTTACGAGCAGTACTTC.

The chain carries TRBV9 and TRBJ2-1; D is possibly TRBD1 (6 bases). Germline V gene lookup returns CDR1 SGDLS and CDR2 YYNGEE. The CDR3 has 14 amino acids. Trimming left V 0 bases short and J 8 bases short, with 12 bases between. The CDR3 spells CASSVAVQGDEQFF. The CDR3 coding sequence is TGTGCCAGCAGCGTAGCTGTACAGGGCGATGAGCAGTTCTTC.

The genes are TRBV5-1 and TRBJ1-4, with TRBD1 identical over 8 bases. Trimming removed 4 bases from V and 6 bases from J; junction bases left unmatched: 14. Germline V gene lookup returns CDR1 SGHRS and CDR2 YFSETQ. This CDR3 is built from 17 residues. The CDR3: CASSRQGRGLPDEKLFF. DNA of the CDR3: TGCGCCAGCAGCCGACAGGGGAGGGGGCTCCCTGATGAAAAACTGTTTTTT.

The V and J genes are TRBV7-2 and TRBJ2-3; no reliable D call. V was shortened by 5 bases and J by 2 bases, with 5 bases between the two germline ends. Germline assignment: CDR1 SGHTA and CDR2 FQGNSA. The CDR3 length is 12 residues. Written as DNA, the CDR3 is TGTGCCAGCAGCCCCTTCACAGATACGCAGTATTTT. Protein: CASSPFTDTQYF.

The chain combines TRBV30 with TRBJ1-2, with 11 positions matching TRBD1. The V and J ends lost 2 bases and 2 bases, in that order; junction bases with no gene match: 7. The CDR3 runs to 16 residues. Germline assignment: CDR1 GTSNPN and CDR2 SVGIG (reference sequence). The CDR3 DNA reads TGTGCCTGGAGTCGGGGACAGGGGGTCTCCAACTATGGCTACACCTTC. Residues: CAWSRGQGVSNYGYTF.

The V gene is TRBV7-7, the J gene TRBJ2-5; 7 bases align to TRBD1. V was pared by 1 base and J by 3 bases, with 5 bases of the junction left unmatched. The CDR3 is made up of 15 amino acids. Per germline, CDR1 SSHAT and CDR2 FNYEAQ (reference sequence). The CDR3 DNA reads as TGTGCCAGCAGCTTAGTGGGACAGCCTAAAGAGACCCAGTACTTC. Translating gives CASSLVGQPKETQYF.

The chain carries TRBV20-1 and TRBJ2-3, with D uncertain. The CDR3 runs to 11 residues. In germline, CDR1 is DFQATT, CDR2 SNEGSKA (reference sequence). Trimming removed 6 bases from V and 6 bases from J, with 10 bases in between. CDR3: CSAPVGDTQYF. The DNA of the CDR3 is TGCAGTGCCCCTGTGGGGGATACGCAGTATTTT.

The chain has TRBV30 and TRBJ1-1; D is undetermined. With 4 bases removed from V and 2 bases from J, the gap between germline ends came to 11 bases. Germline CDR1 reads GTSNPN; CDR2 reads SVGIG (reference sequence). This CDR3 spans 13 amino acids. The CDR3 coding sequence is TGTGCCTGGAAACAAACAGTTAACACTGAAGCTTTCTTT. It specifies CAWKQTVNTEAFF.